The clone carrying this TCR beta chain has only a few counts. Its specificity is unknown. The V end lost 5 bases, the J end lost 7 bases, and 12 bases lay between the germline ends. This CDR3 is built from 13 residues. Germline V gene lookup returns CDR1 MNHNY and CDR2 SVGAGI (reference sequence). Sample donors were healthy Caucasian individuals that came from Russia, aged 6 to 90. Drawing of peripheral blood yielded roughly 9.8 milliliters from each donor. These data originate in a study of blood T cells in healthy people across ages. Alongside a J-beta primer mix, a sample-barcoded 5' primer served in a second PCR lasting about 7 to 12 cycles. Individual samples furnished no less than 2.5 million CDR3-containing paired-end reads apiece. One entry per CDR3 protein results from TCRdb running MiXCR on the 5' RACE reads. The repertoire holds under 2 million distinct CDR3 sequences, with around 36% as singletons.

Findings and caveats of the study: There were more naive CD4+ cells and higher diversity in long-lived donors than in aged donors.

The rearrangement joins TRBV6-6 to TRBJ2-1; D is ambiguous. Sequencing was done on a sample of blood. The origin of this receptor is a woman aged 25 to 39 in good health. The CDR3: CASSIPGPNEQFF. For the CDR3, the DNA is TGTGCCAGCAGTATTCCGGGTCCGAATGAGCAGTTCTTC.